This T cell receptor beta chain is from a study of esophageal squamous cell carcinoma under preoperative chemotherapy. Indicated time point: after preoperative PTX-NDP chemotherapy. A single record per CDR3 protein comes from TCRdb applying MiXCR to the PCR reads. The data show some 32,000 distinct CDR3 sequences, 40% to 60% seen once. V trimming: 5 bases; J trimming: 8 bases; junction bases outside the gene matches: 15. Germline-derived CDR1 and CDR2 are KGHDR and SFDVKD. The CDR3 consists of 17 residues. The sequence was obtained from a human donor with esophageal squamous cell carcinoma. The donor label of this sample is uncertain. The chain couples TRBV24-1 to TRBJ2-1; 9 bases fit TRBD1. The biological material was taken from a patient given preoperative chemotherapy. CDR3 protein: CATSGLSSGQGIDEQFF. The CDR3 DNA is TGTGCCACCAGTGGATTGTCTTCGGGACAGGGTATTGATGAGCAGTTCTTC.